This TCR beta chain appears in the sequencing data of a study of blood T cell repertoires in COVID-19. Study in general: Samples representing acute and convalescent COVID-19 were sourced from the United States, Italy and Spain.

V gave up 4 bases and J gave up 5 bases, with 11 bases separating them. CDR3 length: 14 residues. The germline V gene encodes CDR1 MNHEY and CDR2 SVGAGI. As processed by the authors: Cell counts per sample came from amplifying reference gene primers. Sequenced by immunoSEQ multiplex PCR; TCRdb stores in-frame clones only, minus some. V, J and clone size reflect that table, while D and trimming were determined from the DNA. Of more than 250,000 clones in the sample, roughly 86% were seen once. This sequence was found in a man younger than 30 with active or convalescent COVID-19. The gene calls are TRBV6-5 and TRBJ2-2; tentatively, D is TRBD2 (5 bases). The sequenced sample consisted of peripheral blood. CDR3 loop: CASSLVRGTGELFF. DNA of the CDR3: TGTGCCAGCAGTTTAGTCCGGGGTACCGGGGAGCTGTTTTTT.